One and the same sample provided the 28 T cell receptor beta chains below, sequenced in a study of T-cell memory formation after mild COVID-19. TCRdb reprocessed the 5' RACE reads via MiXCR and lists one record per CDR3 protein. The sample shows about 90,000 distinct CDR3 sequences, roughly 16% of them seen only once. The sequenced sample was PBMCs or a T cell subset sorted from them (not recorded which). The receptors were gathered from a man aged 18-30 years who had mild COVID-19 (a few samples of this study predate the infection). Cell type and time point are not known.

This clonotype was seen a handful of times. This rearrangement joins TRBV6-5 to TRBJ2-5; possibly TRBD2 for D (7 bases). CDR1 and CDR2 (germline): MNHEY, SVGAGI. The CDR3 is made up of 17 amino acids. V shed 2 bases and J shed 5 bases, with 21 bases lying between them. This CDR3 is CASSYDGLRGGLETQYF. CDR3 coding DNA: TGTGCCAGCAGTTACGACGGTTTGAGGGGGGGATTGGAGACCCAGTACTTC.

In the case of this clonotype: The junction differs from germline at one of its ends, possibly a read error. The V and J genes are TRBV12-3 or TRBV12-4 and TRBJ2-1, with D perhaps TRBD1 or TRBD2 (5 bases each). CDR3 size: 12 residues. This CDR3 is CASSPGGGSSDF. DNA for the CDR3: TGTGCCAGCAGTCCTGGGGGTGGTAGCAGTGACTTC.

This clonotype was found a few times. This rearrangement joins TRBV6-5 to TRBJ1-1; the match to TRBD1 covers 7 bases. This CDR3 has 16 residues. V lost 4 bases and J lost 3; bases outside the gene matches: 11. Germline V gene lookup returns CDR1 MNHEY and CDR2 SVGAGI. CDR3 loop: CASSSVGGLRDTEAFF. CDR3 in DNA: TGTGCCAGCAGTTCCGTAGGGGGCCTGAGGGACACTGAAGCTTTCTTT.

This clonotype was detected many times. The J gene is TRBJ2-1, the V gene TRBV29-1; a weak D match, TRBD2 (6 bases). This CDR3 has 12 amino acids. Germline V gene sequence: CDR1 SQVTM, CDR2 ANQGSEA. V was cut by 3 bases and J by 6 bases, with 9 bases left in between. CDR3 protein: CSVEQGGNEQFF. Written as DNA, the CDR3 is TGCAGCGTTGAGCAGGGAGGCAATGAGCAGTTCTTC.

This clonotype was recorded at least ten times. The V call is TRBV7-8, the J call TRBJ2-2; tentative D call: TRBD1 (5 bases). Germline V gives CDR1 SGHVS, CDR2 FQNEAQ. This CDR3 has 14 amino acids. Deletions cut 0 bases from V and 5 bases from J, with 7 bases between. The CDR3 loop is CASSLAGPTGELFF. In DNA form, the CDR3 reads TGTGCCAGCAGCTTAGCGGGGCCGACCGGGGAGCTGTTTTTT.

The chain links TRBV27 to TRBJ1-2; 9 nucleotides line up with TRBD1. The CDR3 runs to 13 residues. Germline CDR1 reads MNHEY; CDR2 reads SMNVEV (reference sequence). J gave up 8 bases and V 4 bases, and 5 bases lay outside the gene matches. The CDR3 protein is CASSYRDRDGYTF. CDR3 nucleotides: TGTGCCAGCAGTTACCGGGACAGGGACGGCTACACCTTC.

The chain combines TRBV6-5 with TRBJ1-6; D remains ambiguous. Germline V gene data show CDR1 as MNHEY and CDR2 as SVGAGI. This CDR3 region has 14 residues. V was shortened by 5 bases and J by 7 bases, with 12 bases between the two germline ends. Here the CDR3 reads CASSPTGPNSPLHF. CDR3 DNA sequence: TGTGCCAGCAGTCCCACCGGGCCCAATTCACCCCTCCACTTT.

Many counts were recorded for this clonotype. V gene TRBV5-6 combines with J gene TRBJ2-2; D call uncertain. Germline V gene lookup returns CDR1 SGHDT and CDR2 YYEEEE. With 0 bases removed from V and 5 bases from J, the gap between germline ends came to 5 bases. This CDR3 is 13 amino acids long. The CDR3 DNA reads as TGTGCCAGCAGCTTGGTCAGGACCGGGGAGCTGTTTTTT. This gives the protein CASSLVRTGELFF.

The table lists this clonotype with many counts. CDR3 in amino acids: CSARDQGSSYEQYF. The CDR3 nucleotides are TGCAGTGCTAGAGATCAAGGCAGCTCCTACGAGCAGTACTTC. V and J are TRBV20-1 and TRBJ2-7; D is undetermined. Germline loops: CDR1 DFQATT, CDR2 SNEGSKA (reference sequence). The V and J ends lost 0 bases and 0 bases respectively, with 9 bases between them. The CDR3 length is 14 residues.

In this sample, this clonotype turned up a few times. The chain carries TRBV27 and TRBJ2-3, with D hard to call. V lost 10 bases and J lost 6, with 11 bases in between. The CDR3 sequence is 11 residues long. CDR1 is MNHEY, CDR2 SMNVEV, per germline (reference sequence). The CDR3 DNA reads TGTGCCACCGGACGGGCGGATACGCAGTATTTT. Translation gives CATGRADTQYF.

This clonotype has at least ten counts. The gene calls are TRBV5-1 and TRBJ2-3; 8 nucleotides line up with TRBD2. V was clipped by 1 base and J by 3 bases; unmatched bases: 4. Germline loops: CDR1 SGHRS, CDR2 YFSETQ. The CDR3 has 15 amino acids. The chain's CDR3 is CASSLSGGGTDTQYF. The CDR3 region has the DNA TGCGCCAGCAGCTTGTCCGGGGGGGGGACAGATACGCAGTATTTT.

The CDR3 bases are TGTGCCAGCAGCTTGTCAGATAACTATGGCTACACCTTC. It specifies CASSLSDNYGYTF. The chain has TRBV5-5 and TRBJ1-2; D unclear. The CDR3 is 13 amino acids. V was shortened by 1 base and J by 1 base, with 5 bases between the two germline ends. Germline V gene data show CDR1 as SGHKS and CDR2 as YYEKEE (reference sequence).

V and J are TRBV28 and TRBJ2-7, with 15 bases fitting TRBD2. Germline CDR1 MDHEN, CDR2 SYDVKM. This CDR3 has 16 amino acids. V shed 5 bases, J shed 6 bases, and the junction held 8 bases outside the gene matches. The CDR3 here is CASSPRTSGGVSEQYV. In DNA, the CDR3 is TGTGCCAGCAGTCCCCGGACTAGCGGGGGGGTATCCGAGCAGTACGTC.

This chain connects TRBV4-3 to TRBJ1-5, with 8 bases matching TRBD1. V lost 2 bases, J lost 7 bases, and 16 bases stayed unmatched. CDR3 length equals 18 residues. Looked up from germline, CDR1 is LGHNA and CDR2 is YSLEER. The CDR3, as DNA: TGCGCCAGCAGCCAATCGAGGACAGGGCTCCTGGTCGGGCAGCCCCAGCATTTT. Amino acids: CASSQSRTGLLVGQPQHF.

A few counts support this clonotype. The V call is TRBV7-9, the J call TRBJ1-4, with 8 bases matching TRBD1. This CDR3 is 18 amino acids long. The V segment lost 4 bases and the J segment 4 bases; nucleotides outside the gene matches: 14. Germline-derived CDR1 and CDR2 are SEHNR and FQNEAQ (reference sequence). The CDR3 is CASSSPTPTGAINEKLFF. Here the CDR3 DNA reads TGTGCCAGCAGCTCACCCACCCCGACAGGGGCCATTAATGAAAAACTGTTTTTT.

The rearrangement links TRBV7-8 to TRBJ1-2; D call uncertain. The germline gives CDR1 SGHVS, CDR2 FQNEAQ. Trimming shortened V by 1 base and J by 4 bases, and 7 bases separated the two germline ends. The CDR3 is 13 residues long. This CDR3 is CASSLGRAYGYTF. The CDR3 DNA sequence: TGTGCCAGCAGCTTAGGAAGGGCCTATGGCTACACCTTC.

V usage is TRBV7-9 and J usage is TRBJ1-4; D is unresolved. Germline V CDR1 and CDR2: SEHNR, FQNEAQ (reference sequence). The CDR3 contains 13 residues. Trimming removed 4 bases from V and 4 bases from J, with 7 bases in between. In nucleotides, the CDR3 is TGTGCCAGCAGCTCAGGAGTTAATGAAAAACTGTTTTTT. It codes for CASSSGVNEKLFF.

This clonotype was found many times. This chain joins TRBV10-2 and TRBJ2-3; D is unresolved. There are 15 residues in the CDR3. Deletions cut 7 bases from V and 6 bases from J, with 20 bases between. The germline CDR1 and CDR2 sequences are WSHSY and SAAADI. In DNA form, the CDR3 reads TGCGCCAGCACCCACCGCCCGCCCCCAGCGGATACGCAGTATTTT. It encodes CASTHRPPPADTQYF.

The CDR3 is CASSSGARLEDYGYTF. The CDR3 DNA sequence: TGTGCCAGCAGTTCGGGGGCGAGGTTGGAAGACTATGGCTACACCTTC. The chain combines TRBV27 with TRBJ1-2, with D possibly being TRBD1 (6 bases). CDR1 and CDR2 from the germline V gene are MNHEY and SMNVEV (reference sequence). Between the trimmed V and J ends, which lost 4 bases and 3 bases, there was a span of 18 bases. The CDR3 sequence is 16 residues long.

This clonotype was counted only a few times. This chain links TRBV7-6 with TRBJ1-1; TRBD1 is a possible D gene (6 bases). CDR1 is SGHVS, CDR2 FNYEAQ, per germline. This CDR3 contains 15 residues. Trimming took off 4 bases at V and 0 bases at J, with 12 bases between the two ends. CDR3 in amino acids: CASSSTTGLNTEAFF. The CDR3 DNA is TGTGCCAGCAGCTCCACGACAGGATTGAACACTGAAGCTTTCTTT.

This chain uses TRBV4-3 with TRBJ2-1; tentatively, D is TRBD2 (6 bases). V was shortened by 2 bases and J by 3 bases, with 14 bases between the two germline ends. CDR1 is LGHNA, CDR2 YSLEER, per germline. The CDR3 runs 16 residues. For the CDR3, the DNA is TGCGCCAGCAGCCAACGTCAGCCTAGCGACTACAATGAGCAGTTCTTC. Encoded protein: CASSQRQPSDYNEQFF.

This clonotype was picked up a small number of times. This chain joins TRBV7-2 and TRBJ1-4; 8 nucleotides match TRBD1. Germline lookup yields CDR1 SGHTA and CDR2 FQGNSA. J was trimmed by 5 bases and V by 5 bases; bases with no gene match: 4. The CDR3 consists of 14 residues. This CDR3 reads CASSPRDRNEKLFF. The CDR3 DNA reads TGTGCCAGCAGCCCCCGGGACAGGAATGAAAAACTGTTTTTT.

This clonotype was recorded a few times. This chain connects TRBV4-1 to TRBJ1-2; TRBD1 might be the D (6 bases). V was cut by 3 bases and J by 5 bases, with 13 bases left in between. CDR3 length: 14 amino acids. The germline V gene encodes CDR1 MGHRA and CDR2 YSYEKL. The chain's CDR3 is CASSQQGSWYGYTF. The CDR3 DNA reads TGCGCCAGCAGCCAGCAGGGGTCTTGGTATGGCTACACCTTC.

The chain links TRBV5-1 to TRBJ2-1; a weak D match, TRBD2 (5 bases). Germline lookup yields CDR1 SGHRS and CDR2 YFSETQ. This CDR3 region has 13 residues. V shed 9 bases and J shed 3 bases, with 13 bases lying between them. Here the CDR3 reads CATTGENYNEQFF. CDR3 sequence (DNA): TGCGCCACTACCGGGGAAAACTACAATGAGCAGTTCTTC.

The V gene is TRBV12-3 or TRBV12-4, the J gene TRBJ1-5; unclear D gene. This CDR3 has 16 amino acids. V was pared by 1 base and J by 0 bases, with 10 bases between. This CDR3 is CASSLDGRYSNQPQHF. The CDR3 DNA sequence: TGTGCCAGCAGTTTAGACGGCAGATATAGCAATCAGCCCCAGCATTTT.

This chain joins TRBV9 and TRBJ2-1; 7 nucleotides line up with TRBD2. Unmatched junction bases numbered 9, after V lost 4 bases and J lost 2 bases. The V gene's germline CDR1 is SGDLS and CDR2 YYNGEE. The CDR3 covers 16 residues. CDR3 sequence (DNA): TGTGCCAGCAGCCAAGAGGTCGGGGGGACCTACAATGAGCAGTTCTTC. Protein sequence: CASSQEVGGTYNEQFF.

This clonotype was observed a handful of times. The genes are TRBV5-1 and TRBJ2-7; D is possibly TRBD1 (5 bases). CDR3 length equals 15 residues. The V gene's germline CDR1 is SGHRS and CDR2 YFSETQ. Trimming shortened V by 3 bases and J by 2 bases, and 15 bases separated the two germline ends. The CDR3 DNA sequence: TGCGCCAGCAGCTCGAACTCAGGGTTCGCCTACGAGCAGTACTTC. It is translated as CASSSNSGFAYEQYF.

This clonotype was recorded at least ten times. The chain joins TRBV19 to TRBJ2-1; no clear D. The CDR3 has 14 amino acids. From germline, CDR1 is LNHDA and CDR2 SQIVND (reference sequence). V was shortened by 2 bases and J by 6 bases, with 11 bases between the two germline ends. The DNA of the CDR3 is TGTGCCAGTAGTATATTCCCCCTTTCCAATGAGCAGTTCTTC. This translates into CASSIFPLSNEQFF. The variable domain in full, with the rest retrieved from reference TRBV19 and TRBJ2-1, is DGGITQSPKYLFRKEGQNVTLSCEQNLNHDAMYWYRQDPGQGLRLIYYSQIVNDFQKGDIAEGYSVSREKKESFPLTVTSAQKNPTAFYLCASSIFPLSNEQFFGPGTRLTVL.